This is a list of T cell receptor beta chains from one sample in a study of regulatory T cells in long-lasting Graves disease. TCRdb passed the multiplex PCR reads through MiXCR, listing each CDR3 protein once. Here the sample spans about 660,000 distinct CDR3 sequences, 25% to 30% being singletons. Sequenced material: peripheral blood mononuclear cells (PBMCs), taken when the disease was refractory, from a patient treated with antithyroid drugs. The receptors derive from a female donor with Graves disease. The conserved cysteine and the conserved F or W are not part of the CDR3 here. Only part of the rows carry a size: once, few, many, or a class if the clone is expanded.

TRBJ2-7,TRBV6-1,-,ASSEEGRDGLY
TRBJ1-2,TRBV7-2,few,ASSFRGRVGRGYT
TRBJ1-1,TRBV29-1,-,SVGVGTEDTEAF
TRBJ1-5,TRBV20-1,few,SARSLSSNQPQH
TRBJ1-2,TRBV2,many,ASDSGDFYGYT
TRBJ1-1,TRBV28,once,ASSFAASTEAF
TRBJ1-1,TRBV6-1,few,ASSPRGPWDTEAF
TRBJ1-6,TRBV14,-,ASSQDSQVSPLH
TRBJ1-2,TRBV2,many,ASSVGFTGSYGYT
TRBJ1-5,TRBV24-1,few,ATSDTRINQPQH
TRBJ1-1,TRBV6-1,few,ASTPTFVNTEAF
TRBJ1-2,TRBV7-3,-,ASSLIPGQGFDYYGYT
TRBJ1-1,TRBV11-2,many,ASSLRQYTEAF
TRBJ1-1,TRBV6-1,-,ASRHRGSEAF
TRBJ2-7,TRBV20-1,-,SAQLGASYEQY
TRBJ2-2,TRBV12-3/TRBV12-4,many,ASSLPPANTGELF
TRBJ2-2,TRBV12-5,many,ASGLRGRKGELF
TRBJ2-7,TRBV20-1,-,SARENWVDYEQY
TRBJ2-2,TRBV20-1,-,SARAGLASTGELF
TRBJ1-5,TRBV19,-,ASSIGQPNQPQH
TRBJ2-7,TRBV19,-,ASSWGTGTYEQY
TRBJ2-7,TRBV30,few,AWRAVLSSLNDEQY
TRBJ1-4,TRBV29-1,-,SVGRNEKLF
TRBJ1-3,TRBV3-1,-,ASSHLTGRNTIY
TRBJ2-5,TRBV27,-,ASSFGPGPQETQY
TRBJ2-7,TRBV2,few,ATLGAGGYEQY
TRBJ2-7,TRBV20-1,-,SARSGASLREQY
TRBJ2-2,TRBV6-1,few,ASSELDTTGELF
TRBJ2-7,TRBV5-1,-,ASAPSTSGVYEQY
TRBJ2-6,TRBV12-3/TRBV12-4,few,ASSLWAPGANVLT
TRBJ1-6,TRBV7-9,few,ASSPLGHTGSLH
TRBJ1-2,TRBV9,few,ASSVDGGYGYT
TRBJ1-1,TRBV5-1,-,ASSSMGQLNTEAF
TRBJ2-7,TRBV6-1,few,ASRTDDSGQYEQY
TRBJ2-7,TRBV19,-,ASNTGTGAYEQY